The next 30 T cell receptor beta chains were all read from a single sample in a study of cytomegalovirus exposure and HLA in healthy donors. Primers: 60 Vbeta forward and 13 Jbeta reverse. Libraries were prepared by immunoSEQ multiplex PCR; TCRdb keeps only in-frame clonotypes and omits some of them. The sample includes 200,000 to 250,000 clones, about 83% seen only once; the top ten take around 1.2%. Input material: PBMCs. The receptor source for this set is a human donor in good health.

The J gene is TRBJ2-1, the V gene TRBV5-4; 13 bases fit TRBD2. Germline V CDR1 and CDR2: SGHNT, YYREEE (reference sequence). CDR3 length equals 16 residues. Losses at the gene ends were 4 bases for V and 2 bases for J; bases not matched to a gene: 3. The CDR3 loop reads CASSLGTSGTYNEQFF. DNA for the CDR3: TGTGCCAGCAGCCTCGGGACTAGCGGGACCTACAATGAGCAGTTCTTC.

J is TRBJ1-2 and V is TRBV6-1, with D uncertain. The germline V gene has CDR1 MNHNS and CDR2 SASEGT. The CDR3 consists of 15 residues. V lost 4 bases to trimming and J lost 4 bases, with 16 bases between them. This CDR3 is CASSVLLLRIYGYTF. The CDR3 nucleotides read TGTGCCAGCAGTGTTCTACTTTTGCGGATCTATGGCTACACCTTC.

The chain carries TRBV28 and TRBJ2-1, with 9 bases lining up with TRBD2. V lost 7 bases, J lost 5 bases, and 6 bases stayed unmatched. CDR3 length equals 14 residues. In germline, CDR1 is MDHEN, CDR2 SYDVKM. CDR3 sequence: CASNRGRAHNEQFF. The CDR3 DNA reads TGTGCCAGCAATCGCGGGAGGGCCCACAATGAGCAGTTCTTC.

Worth noting for this clone: Mismatch with germline at one junction end may stem from a read error. The V and J genes are TRBV7-9 and TRBJ1-5, with 7 bases aligning to TRBD1. From germline, CDR1 is SEHNR and CDR2 FQNEAQ (reference sequence). This CDR3 comprises 15 residues. CDR3 protein: CSSSLTGDSLWNQHF. The CDR3 DNA is TGTTCCAGCAGCCTGACTGGGGACAGCCTATGGAACCAGCATTTT.

The rearrangement joins TRBV7-6 to TRBJ2-3; a possible D gene is TRBD1 (6 bases). Germline values: CDR1 SGHVS, CDR2 FNYEAQ. V was cut by 5 bases and J by 6 bases, with 12 bases left in between. The CDR3 totals 13 residues. Written as DNA, the CDR3 is TGTGCCAGCAGCCAGCGGACAGTTGATACGCAGTATTTT. Translated: CASSQRTVDTQYF.

CDR3 bases: TGTGCCAGCAGCTTAGCCACGAACACCGGGGAGCTGTTTTTT. Its protein product is CASSLATNTGELFF. V usage is TRBV11-2 and J usage is TRBJ2-2, with D unclear. The CDR3 is 14 amino acids. CDR1 is SGHAT, CDR2 FQNNGV, per germline. Trimming took 1 base from V and 0 from J, leaving 3 bases between them.

The gene calls are TRBV7-9 and TRBJ2-2; 8 bases are shared with TRBD1. Germline V gives CDR1 SEHNR, CDR2 FQNEAQ (reference sequence). The CDR3 runs 16 residues. Losses at the gene ends were 2 bases for V and 4 bases for J; bases not matched to a gene: 6. In DNA form, the CDR3 reads TGTGCCAGCAGCTTAAAGACAGGGGATCGCACCGGGGAGCTGTTTTTT. Translation: CASSLKTGDRTGELFF.

The chain links TRBV11-2 to TRBJ2-3; D possibly corresponds to TRBD1 (6 bases). Germline values: CDR1 SGHAT, CDR2 FQNNGV. The CDR3 loop spans 14 amino acids. The V end lost 5 bases, the J end lost 1 base, and 10 bases lay between the germline ends. CDR3 in amino acids: CASSSHRGTDTQYF. The CDR3 bases are TGTGCCAGCAGCAGTCACAGGGGCACAGATACGCAGTATTTT.

To note about this clone: Relative to the germline gene, one junction end is altered; a read error may explain this. DNA of the CDR3: TGTGCCTGGAATGGGGGGGAGGGTTTGTATGAGCAGCTCTTC. Translated: CAWNGGEGLYEQLF. The chain has TRBV30 and TRBJ2-1, with 7 bases fitting TRBD2. Per germline, CDR1 GTSNPN and CDR2 SVGIG (reference sequence). CDR3 length equals 14 residues. Together with reference TRBV30 and TRBJ2-1, the CDR3 gives the full variable domain: SQTIHQWPATLVQPVGSPLSLECTVEGTSNPNLYWYRQAAGRGLQLLFYSVGIGQISSEVPQNLSASRPQDRQFILSSKKLLLSDSGFYLCAWNGGEGLYEQLFGPGTRLTVL.

This chain connects TRBV6-5 to TRBJ1-3; possibly TRBD1 for D (6 bases). Germline assignment: CDR1 MNHEY and CDR2 SVGAGI. Between the trimmed V and J ends, which lost 5 bases and 5 bases, there was a span of 16 bases. The CDR3 consists of 15 residues. The CDR3: CASSPLTGSRNTIYF. The CDR3 DNA reads TGTGCCAGCAGTCCTCTAACAGGGAGTAGAAACACCATATATTTT.

The chain has TRBV30 and TRBJ2-3; 9 nucleotides agree with TRBD2. Germline V gene lookup returns CDR1 GTSNPN and CDR2 SVGIG (reference sequence). Losses at the gene ends were 0 bases for V and 3 bases for J; bases not matched to a gene: 4. The length of the CDR3 is 15 residues. CDR3 sequence (DNA): TGTGCCTGGAGTGTAAGGCTAGCGGGAACAGATACGCAGTATTTT. Its translation: CAWSVRLAGTDTQYF.

The chain combines TRBV9 with TRBJ2-7; D ambiguous. V lost 2 bases and J 2 bases, leaving 11 bases between the germline ends. The germline gives CDR1 SGDLS, CDR2 YYNGEE. This CDR3 contains 14 residues. CDR3 in amino acids: CASSVTGVPYEQYF. The CDR3, as DNA: TGTGCCAGCAGCGTGACTGGAGTTCCCTACGAGCAGTACTTC. The variable domain in full, completed from reference TRBV9 and TRBJ2-7, reads DSGVTQTPKHLITATGQRVTLRCSPRSGDLSVYWYQQSLDQGLQFLIQYYNGEERAKGNILERFSAQQFPDLHSELNLSSLELGDSALYFCASSVTGVPYEQYFGPGTRLTVT.

The CDR3 sequence is CASIPRTSGRTEQYF. CDR3 nucleotide sequence: TGTGCCAGCATCCCCCGGACTAGCGGGAGAACCGAGCAGTACTTC. The chain joins TRBV7-2 to TRBJ2-7, with 13 positions matching TRBD2. The germline V gene has CDR1 SGHTA and CDR2 FQGNSA. Trimming at V came to 7 bases and at J to 6 bases, leaving 9 bases not matched to a gene. There are 15 residues in the CDR3.

The chain employs TRBV18 and TRBJ1-3; D is unresolved. CDR3 length: 15 residues. With 3 bases removed from V and 4 bases from J, the gap between germline ends came to 13 bases. Germline CDR1 reads KGHSH; CDR2 reads LQKENI. CDR3 amino acids: CASSPLDQVGNTIYF. The CDR3 DNA reads as TGTGCCAGCTCACCCCTAGATCAAGTCGGAAACACCATATATTTT.

The chain carries TRBV6-6 and TRBJ2-7; the match to TRBD2 covers 9 bases. Trimming at V came to 6 bases and at J to 9 bases, leaving 3 bases not matched to a gene. CDR1 and CDR2 from the germline V gene are MNHNY and SVGAGI (reference sequence). The CDR3 extends over 11 amino acids. The CDR3 DNA follows: TGTGCCAGCAGCCTAGCGGGATTGCAGTACTTC. Its translation: CASSLAGLQYF.

V gene TRBV11-2 combines with J gene TRBJ2-2, with 7 nucleotides matching TRBD1. Germline V gene sequence: CDR1 SGHAT, CDR2 FQNNGV. V lost 8 bases to trimming and J lost 1 base; unmatched junction nucleotides: 10. The CDR3 totals 16 residues. The CDR3 DNA sequence: TGTGCCAGCGGAACCTTGGGACAGTTGAACACCGGGGAGCTGTTTTTT. This translates into CASGTLGQLNTGELFF.

The chain recombines TRBV20-1 with TRBJ2-3; D gene unclear. The V end was cut by 8 bases, the J end by 4 bases, with 10 bases between. Germline V lookup: CDR1 DFQATT, CDR2 SNEGSKA (reference sequence). There are 11 residues in the CDR3. This chain's CDR3 is CSRVDADTQYF. For the CDR3, the DNA is TGCAGTCGGGTAGATGCAGATACGCAGTATTTT.

CDR3 nucleotide sequence: TGTGCCAGCAGCGTAGCCGGGGGAAAGAACACTGAAGCTTTCTTT. The encoded protein is CASSVAGGKNTEAFF. The chain links TRBV9 to TRBJ1-1; a weak D match, TRBD1 (5 bases). Trimming stripped 0 bases from V and 1 base from J, with 10 bases between. The CDR3 runs 15 residues. In germline, CDR1 is SGDLS, CDR2 YYNGEE.

The genes are TRBV5-6 and TRBJ2-7; perhaps TRBD2 as D (5 bases). Germline V gives CDR1 SGHDT, CDR2 YYEEEE. The CDR3 runs 16 residues. V was trimmed by 1 base and J by 3 bases, leaving 17 bases between them. This CDR3 is CASSLLGMAGLYEQYF. The CDR3, as DNA: TGTGCCAGCAGCTTGCTCGGTATGGCGGGTCTCTACGAGCAGTACTTC.

This rearrangement joins TRBV18 to TRBJ2-1; 12 nucleotides align to TRBD2. After removal of 0 bases from V and 8 bases from J, the junction contained 5 bases not matched to a gene. Germline loops: CDR1 KGHSH, CDR2 LQKENI. The CDR3 is 16 residues long. The CDR3 spells CASSPPGTSGPHEQFF. The CDR3 nucleotides are TGTGCCAGCTCACCACCAGGGACTAGCGGGCCCCATGAGCAGTTCTTC.

J is TRBJ2-7 and V is TRBV5-6; the match to TRBD2 covers 8 bases. Germline CDR1 and CDR2: SGHDT and YYEEEE. The trim removed 1 base at V and 1 base at J, leaving 4 bases unmatched. This CDR3 comprises 15 residues. CDR3 sequence reads: CASSLTSGASYEQYF. As DNA, the CDR3 is TGTGCCAGCAGCTTGACTAGCGGAGCATCCTACGAGCAGTACTTC.

The rearrangement joins TRBV15 to TRBJ2-1; perhaps TRBD2 as D (5 bases). V was pared by 1 base and J by 0 bases, with 10 bases between. From germline, CDR1 is LNHNV and CDR2 YYDKDF (reference sequence). This CDR3 spans 16 amino acids. CDR3 sequence reads: CATSRVLGSSYNEQFF. The CDR3 DNA sequence: TGTGCCACCAGCAGAGTACTAGGGAGCTCCTACAATGAGCAGTTCTTC.

This chain connects TRBV27 to TRBJ2-5; D uncertain. Per germline, CDR1 MNHEY and CDR2 SMNVEV (reference sequence). The CDR3 extends over 15 amino acids. V lost 6 bases and J 5 bases, leaving 19 bases between the germline ends. CDR3 sequence: CASSQLLTRLETQYF. CDR3 coding DNA: TGTGCCAGCAGCCAACTCTTGACCAGGCTGGAGACCCAGTACTTC.

The CDR3: CATSRGAGTEIKAFF. The CDR3 region has the DNA TGTGCCACCAGCAGAGGGGCCGGGACAGAGATAAAAGCTTTCTTT. The chain links TRBV15 to TRBJ1-1, with TRBD1 matching 7 bases. There are 15 residues in the CDR3. V lost 1 base, J lost 9 bases, and 11 bases stayed unmatched. CDR1 and CDR2 (germline): LNHNV, YYDKDF (reference sequence).

V gene TRBV5-1 combines with J gene TRBJ2-6, with D maybe TRBD2 (6 bases). Trimming removed 1 base from V and 0 bases from J, with 8 bases in between. From germline, CDR1 is SGHRS and CDR2 YFSETQ. The CDR3 totals 16 residues. Here the CDR3 DNA reads TGCGCCAGCAGCTTGTTCGGGGGCTCTGGGGCCAACGTCCTGACTTTC. This sequence encodes CASSLFGGSGANVLTF.

This clone came up a few times. CDR3 loop: CASSKLAGGHTGELFF. In nucleotides, the CDR3 is TGTGCCAGCAGCAAGCTAGCGGGAGGCCACACCGGGGAGCTGTTTTTT. The rearrangement uses TRBV7-8 and TRBJ2-2; 11 bases are a match to TRBD2. V was clipped by 5 bases and J by 3 bases; unmatched bases: 5. Germline CDR1 reads SGHVS; CDR2 reads FQNEAQ. This CDR3 is 16 amino acids long.

J is TRBJ2-2 and V is TRBV19; possibly TRBD1 for D (6 bases). CDR1 LNHDA and CDR2 SQIVND come from the germline V gene (reference sequence). V lost 6 bases and J 4 bases, leaving 15 bases between the germline ends. CDR3 length: 15 residues. The CDR3 DNA is TGTGCCAGTAGCCTCCGAGGGGGTCGCACCGGGGAGCTGTTTTTT. This encodes CASSLRGGRTGELFF.

This clone was recorded only once. V gene TRBV7-9 combines with J gene TRBJ1-3, with D tentatively TRBD1 (5 bases). CDR1 and CDR2 (germline): SEHNR, FQNEAQ (reference sequence). The CDR3 has 15 amino acids. V was pared by 3 bases and J by 0 bases, with 9 bases between. CDR3 amino acids: CASSFDRNSGNTIYF. CDR3 DNA sequence: TGTGCCAGCAGCTTCGACAGAAACTCTGGAAACACCATATATTTT.

The CDR3 sequence: CASNRDRFDTQYF. In nucleotides, the CDR3 is TGTGCCAGCAACCGGGACAGGTTCGATACGCAGTATTTT. The V and J genes are TRBV2 and TRBJ2-3, with 8 bases lining up with TRBD1. V shed 7 bases and J 6 bases; nucleotides not matched to a gene: 6. The CDR3 is 13 residues long. Germline V gives CDR1 SNHLY, CDR2 FYNNEI.

In its sample, this clone was seen once. The rearrangement uses TRBV11-3 and TRBJ2-5, with a tentative D call TRBD2 (6 bases). V shed 5 bases and J shed 1 base, with 11 bases lying between them. The CDR3 spans 14 residues. Per germline, CDR1 SGHNT and CDR2 YENEEA. The CDR3 DNA follows: TGTGCCAGCAGCGCCGGAGGGCCCCAAGAGACCCAGTACTTC. This sequence encodes CASSAGGPQETQYF.